This T cell receptor (beta chain) is from a study of blood T cell repertoires in COVID-19. Across the study: Acute and convalescent COVID-19 samples came from the United States, Italy and Spain. T cells, B-cell-depleted T cells, or PBMCs supplied cDNA or gDNA.

Some clones are missing from TCRdb's copy, which holds only in-frame ones; the method was immunoSEQ multiplex PCR. The repertoire includes a few hundred thousand clones, 80% to 90% of them detected once, and 2% to 3% sits in the top ten. The CDR3 extends over 15 amino acids. V lost 3 bases, J lost 3 bases, and 14 bases lay in between. Germline assignment: CDR1 MDHEN and CDR2 SYDVKM. What was sequenced was peripheral blood. The chain has TRBV28 and TRBJ1-1; D possibly corresponds to TRBD1 (5 bases). This receptor was obtained from a woman in her forties or fifties with acute or convalescent COVID-19. The CDR3 protein is CASSFFRTQDTEAFF. CDR3 nucleotide sequence: TGTGCCAGCAGTTTTTTCAGGACACAAGACACTGAAGCTTTCTTT. Complete variable domain (other parts from reference TRBV28 and TRBJ1-1): DVKVTQSSRYLVKRTGEKVFLECVQDMDHENMFWYRQDPGLGLRLIYFSYDVKMKEKGDIPEGYSVSREKKERFSLILESASTNQTSMYLCASSFFRTQDTEAFFGQGTRLTVV.